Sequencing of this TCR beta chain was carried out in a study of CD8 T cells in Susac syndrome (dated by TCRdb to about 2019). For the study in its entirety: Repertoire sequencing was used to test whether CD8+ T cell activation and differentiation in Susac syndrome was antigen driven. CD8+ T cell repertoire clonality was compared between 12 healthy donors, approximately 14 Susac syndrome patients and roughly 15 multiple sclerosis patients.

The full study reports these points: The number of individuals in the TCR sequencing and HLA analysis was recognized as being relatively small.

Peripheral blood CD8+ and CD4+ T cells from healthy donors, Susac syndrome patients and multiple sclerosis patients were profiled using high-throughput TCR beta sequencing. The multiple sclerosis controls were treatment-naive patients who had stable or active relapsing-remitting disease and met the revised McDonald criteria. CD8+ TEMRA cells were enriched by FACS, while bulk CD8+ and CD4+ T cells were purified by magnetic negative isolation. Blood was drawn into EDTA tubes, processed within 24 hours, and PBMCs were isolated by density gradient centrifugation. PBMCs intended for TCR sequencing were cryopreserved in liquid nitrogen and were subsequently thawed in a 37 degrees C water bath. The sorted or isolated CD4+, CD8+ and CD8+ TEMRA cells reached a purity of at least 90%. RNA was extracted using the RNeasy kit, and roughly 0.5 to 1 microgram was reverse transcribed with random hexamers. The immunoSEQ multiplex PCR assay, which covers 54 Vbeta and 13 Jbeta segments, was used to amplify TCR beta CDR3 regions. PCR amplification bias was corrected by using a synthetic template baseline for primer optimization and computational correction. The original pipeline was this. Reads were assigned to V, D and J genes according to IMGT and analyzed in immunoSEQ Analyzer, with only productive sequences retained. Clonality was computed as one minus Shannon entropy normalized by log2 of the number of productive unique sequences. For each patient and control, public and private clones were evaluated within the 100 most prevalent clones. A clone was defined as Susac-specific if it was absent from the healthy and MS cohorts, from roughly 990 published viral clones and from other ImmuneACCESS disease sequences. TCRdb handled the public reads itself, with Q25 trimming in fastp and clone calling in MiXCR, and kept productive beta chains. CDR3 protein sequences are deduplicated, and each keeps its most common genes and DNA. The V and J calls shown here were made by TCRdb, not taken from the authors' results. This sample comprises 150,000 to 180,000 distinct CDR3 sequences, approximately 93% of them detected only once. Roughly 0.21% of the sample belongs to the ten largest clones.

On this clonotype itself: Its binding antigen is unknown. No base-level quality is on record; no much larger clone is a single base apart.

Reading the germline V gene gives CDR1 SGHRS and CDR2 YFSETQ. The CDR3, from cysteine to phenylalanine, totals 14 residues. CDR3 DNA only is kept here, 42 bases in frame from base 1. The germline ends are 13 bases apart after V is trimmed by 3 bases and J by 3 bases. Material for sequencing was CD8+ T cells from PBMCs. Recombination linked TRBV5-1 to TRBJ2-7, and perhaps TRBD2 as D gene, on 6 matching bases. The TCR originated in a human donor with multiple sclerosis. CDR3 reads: CASSSGTVIYEQYF. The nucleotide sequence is TGCGCCAGCAGCTCCGGGACTGTGATCTACGAGCAGTACTTC.